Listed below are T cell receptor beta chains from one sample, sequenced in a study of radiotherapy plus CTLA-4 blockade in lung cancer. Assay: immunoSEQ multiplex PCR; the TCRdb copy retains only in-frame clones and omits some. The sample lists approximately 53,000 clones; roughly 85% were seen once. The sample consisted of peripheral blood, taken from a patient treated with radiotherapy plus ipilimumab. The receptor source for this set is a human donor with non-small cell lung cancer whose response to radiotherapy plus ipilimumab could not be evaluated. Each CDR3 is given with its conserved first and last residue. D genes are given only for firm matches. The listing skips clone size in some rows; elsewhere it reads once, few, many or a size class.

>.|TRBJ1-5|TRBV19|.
TGTGCCAGTAGTGCCTTACAACAGCCCCAGCATTTT
CASSALQQPQHF
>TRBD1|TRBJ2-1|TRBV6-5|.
TGTGCCAGCAGTTCGGGACAGAGCTCCTACAATGAGCAGTTCTTC
CASSSGQSSYNEQFF
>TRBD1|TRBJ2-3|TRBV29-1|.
TGCAGCGGGACCGGACAGGGGTTGAAATTGTGGGGCACAGATACGCAGTATTTT
CSGTGQGLKLWGTDTQYF
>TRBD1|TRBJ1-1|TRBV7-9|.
TGTGCCAGCAGCGCCCCGGGACAGGGTGTATCTGAAGCTTTCTTT
CASSAPGQGVSEAFF
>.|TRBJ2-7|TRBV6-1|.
TGTGCCAGCAGTGCAGGGGTAGGAGAGCAGTACTTC
CASSAGVGEQYF
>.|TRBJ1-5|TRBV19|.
TGTGCCAGTAGTCCAACAACGACAGGAACACAGCCCCAGCATTTT
CASSPTTTGTQPQHF
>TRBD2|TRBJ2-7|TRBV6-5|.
TGTGCCATCGGGAGGGAGCCCTCCTACGAGCAGTACTTC
CAIGREPSYEQYF
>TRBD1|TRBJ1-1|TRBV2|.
TGTGCCAGCAGTCCGGACAGGGGTTCGAACACTGAAGCTTTCTTT
CASSPDRGSNTEAFF
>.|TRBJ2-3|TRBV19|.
TGTGCCAGTAGTTCGATCGGGAGCACAGATACGCAGTATTTT
CASSSIGSTDTQYF
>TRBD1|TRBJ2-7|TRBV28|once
TGTGCCAGCAGTACGCGGGGACAGGCCTACGAGCAGTACTTC
CASSTRGQAYEQYF
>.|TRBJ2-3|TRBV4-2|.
TGTGCCAGCAGCCATTCTCAGAGCACAGATACGCAGTATTTT
CASSHSQSTDTQYF
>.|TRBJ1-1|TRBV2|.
TGTGCCAGCAAGGGAAGGGGAACTGAAGCTTTCTTT
CASKGRGTEAFF
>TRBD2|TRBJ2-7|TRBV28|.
TGTGCCAGCAGTTCGGCTAGCGGGAGATACGAGCAGTACTTC
CASSSASGRYEQYF
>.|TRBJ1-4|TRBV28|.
TGTGCCACCCTAGAACAAGTTAATGAAAAACTGTTTTTT
CATLEQVNEKLFF
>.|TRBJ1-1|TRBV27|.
TGTGCCAGCAGACTTACAGGGCAGGGCACTGAAGCTTTCTTT
CASRLTGQGTEAFF
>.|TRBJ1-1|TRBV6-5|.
TGTGCCAGTGGGGAGGGGGGGGCTGAAGCTTTCTTT
CASGEGGAEAFF
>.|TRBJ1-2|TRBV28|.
TGTGCCAGCAGTTCCCTACGGGGGGCAGGCTATGGCTACACCTTC
CASSSLRGAGYGYTF
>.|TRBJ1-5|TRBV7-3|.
TGTGCCAGCAGCCCAGATAGCAATCAGCCCCAGCATTTT
CASSPDSNQPQHF
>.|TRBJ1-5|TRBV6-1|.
TGTGCCAGCAGCCCCATTCGAGGGAGTCATCAGCCCCAGCATTTT
CASSPIRGSHQPQHF
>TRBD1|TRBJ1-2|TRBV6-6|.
TGTGCCAGCAGTCTTCCTCCGGGACAGGGCTATGGCTACACCTTC
CASSLPPGQGYGYTF
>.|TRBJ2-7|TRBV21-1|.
TGTGCCAGCAGCAAAGCGGGCCTGGCCTACGAGCAGTACTTC
CASSKAGLAYEQYF
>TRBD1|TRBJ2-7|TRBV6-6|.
TGTGCCATTTCTATCGGGACAGGGAGCTACGAGCAGTACTTC
CAISIGTGSYEQYF
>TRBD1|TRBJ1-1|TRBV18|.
TGTGCCAGCTCACCACAGGGGGCGCTCACTGAAGCTTTCTTT
CASSPQGALTEAFF
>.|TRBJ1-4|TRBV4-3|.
TGCGCCAGCAGCCAAGTTGGGGGGGTGTCGACTAATGAAAAACTGTTTTTT
CASSQVGGVSTNEKLFF
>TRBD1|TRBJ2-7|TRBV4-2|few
TGTGCCAGCAGCCGAGAAATACAGGGGTTCAACGAGCAGTACTTC
CASSREIQGFNEQYF
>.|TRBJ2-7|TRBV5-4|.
TGTGCCAGCAGCCGAACCGGGACTCCCTACGAGCAGTACTTC
CASSRTGTPYEQYF
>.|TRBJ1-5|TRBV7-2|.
TGTGCCAGCAGCTTAGCTACGGGACTCAATCAGCCCCAGCATTTT
CASSLATGLNQPQHF
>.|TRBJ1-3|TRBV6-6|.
TGTGCCAGCAGGGGGCCTGGAAACACCATATATTTT
CASRGPGNTIYF
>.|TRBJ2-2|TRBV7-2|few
TGTGCCAGCAGCTTTCGAGTGAAGGGGTCAAACACCGGGGAGCTGTTTTTT
CASSFRVKGSNTGELFF
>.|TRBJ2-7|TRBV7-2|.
TGTGCCAGCAGCATGACTGTATCCTACGAGCAGTACTTC
CASSMTVSYEQYF
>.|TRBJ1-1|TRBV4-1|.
TGCGCCAGCAGCCACATATACAGGTTCACTGAAGCTTTCTTT
CASSHIYRFTEAFF
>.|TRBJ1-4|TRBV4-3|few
TGCGCCAGCAGCCAAGATTTGATGCAGAATGAAAAACTGTTTTTT
CASSQDLMQNEKLFF
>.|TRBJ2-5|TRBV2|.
TGTGCCAGCTTTAGTAGCCCAGAGACCCAGTACTTC
CASFSSPETQYF
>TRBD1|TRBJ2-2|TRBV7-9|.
TGTGCCACCTTACTTAGACAGGGGAGAGACACCGGGGAGCTGTTTTTT
CATLLRQGRDTGELFF
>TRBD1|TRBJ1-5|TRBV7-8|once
TGTGCCAGCAGCCACTTAGCTGCCCTACAGGGGGCTGAATCTCAGCCCCAGCATTTT
CASSHLAALQGAESQPQHF
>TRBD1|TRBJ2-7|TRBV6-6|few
TGTGCCAGCAGCCCGGACAGGCCCTACGAGCAGTACTTC
CASSPDRPYEQYF
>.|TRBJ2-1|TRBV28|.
TGTGCCAGCGCCCTCGGGAGCGTGTACGTTGAGCAGTTCTTC
CASALGSVYVEQFF
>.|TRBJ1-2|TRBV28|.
TGTGCCACCCGGGGGCCTACAGGGCGGGGGAACTATGGCTACACCTTC
CATRGPTGRGNYGYTF
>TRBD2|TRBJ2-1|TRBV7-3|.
TGTGCCAGCAGCTTAAGGAGGGAGGGGGAGCAGTTCTTC
CASSLRREGEQFF
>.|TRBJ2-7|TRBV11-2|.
TGTGCCAGCAGACTCCCCTTTACAGGGTACGAGCAGTACTTC
CASRLPFTGYEQYF
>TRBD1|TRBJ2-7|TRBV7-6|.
TGTGCCAGCAGCTTAGAGCCAGGGGGCGAGCAGTACTTC
CASSLEPGGEQYF
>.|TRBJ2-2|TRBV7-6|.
TGTGCCAGCAGCTTAGGGCAGTCCGGGGAGCTGTTTTTT
CASSLGQSGELFF
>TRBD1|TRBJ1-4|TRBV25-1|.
TGTGCCAGCAGGGGGACAGGTGTAGAAAAACTGTTTTTT
CASRGTGVEKLFF
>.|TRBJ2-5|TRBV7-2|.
TGTGCCAGCAGGTCCCAGCGAGGGGAGACCCAGTACTTC
CASRSQRGETQYF
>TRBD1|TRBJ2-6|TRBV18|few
TGTGCCAGCTCACCCGCCGACAGGGGTCCTAGCTCTGGGGCCAACGTCCTGACTTTC
CASSPADRGPSSGANVLTF
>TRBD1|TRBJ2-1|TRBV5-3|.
TGTGCCAGAAGTTCGACAGGGAAAAGCTCCTACAATGAGCAGTTCTTC
CARSSTGKSSYNEQFF
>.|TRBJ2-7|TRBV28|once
TGTGCCAGCAGGGACATATTTCCTGCCCGCAACGAGCAGTACTTC
CASRDIFPARNEQYF
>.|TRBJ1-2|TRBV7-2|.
TGTGCCAGCAGCTTGAGCCACAGACGGGCGGGCGACTACACCTTC
CASSLSHRRAGDYTF
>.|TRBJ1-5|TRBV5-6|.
TGTGCCAGCAGCTTGGGGCTAGTACAGCCCCAGCATTTT
CASSLGLVQPQHF
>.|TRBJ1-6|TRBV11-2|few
TGTGCCAGCAGCTTACCAATGAGCTCCTATAATTCACCCCTCCACTTT
CASSLPMSSYNSPLHF
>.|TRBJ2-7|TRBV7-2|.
TGTGCCAGCAGCTTAGTAGGGGTCGAGCAGTACTTC
CASSLVGVEQYF
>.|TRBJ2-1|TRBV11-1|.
TGTGCCAGCAGCTTTGAGGGGGTCAGCTACAATGAGCAGTTCTTC
CASSFEGVSYNEQFF
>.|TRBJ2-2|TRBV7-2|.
TGTGCCAGCAGCTTACTTCGTTCCTCGGGCACCGGGGAGCTGTTTTTT
CASSLLRSSGTGELFF
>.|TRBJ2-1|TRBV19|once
TGTGCCAGTAGGCCCTCCCTACTAGCAAGGGCCTACAATGAGCAGTTCTTC
CASRPSLLARAYNEQFF